This TCR beta chain came from a study of cytomegalovirus exposure and HLA in healthy donors. As for the study in general: Earlier, fewer than 130 million unique TCR beta sequences were recovered from about 179 million T cells by an analysis.

The primer mix had 60 Vbeta and 13 Jbeta primers. TCRdb keeps only in-frame clones here, not all; method: immunoSEQ multiplex PCR. Among 100,000 to 120,000 clones listed, about 78% were seen once. This CDR3 is built from 18 residues. The germline V gene encodes CDR1 MGHRA and CDR2 YSYEKL. With V trimmed by 0 bases and J by 4 bases, 13 bases remained unmatched. It was healthy bone marrow donors who served as donors. Study results and limitations: CMV antigen specificity was confirmed in vitro for a few CMV-associated chains.

Remarks on this clone: The antigen is undetermined.

The chain joins TRBV4-1 to TRBJ1-1; 8 bases align to TRBD1. Sequenced input: PBMCs. This clonotype was obtained from a man aged 25 to 40 in good health and CMV-seronegative. CDR3 DNA: TGCGCCAGCAGCCAAGAGCCAGGACAGGGAAGTTCGGGCACTGAAGCTTTCTTT. Protein: CASSQEPGQGSSGTEAFF.